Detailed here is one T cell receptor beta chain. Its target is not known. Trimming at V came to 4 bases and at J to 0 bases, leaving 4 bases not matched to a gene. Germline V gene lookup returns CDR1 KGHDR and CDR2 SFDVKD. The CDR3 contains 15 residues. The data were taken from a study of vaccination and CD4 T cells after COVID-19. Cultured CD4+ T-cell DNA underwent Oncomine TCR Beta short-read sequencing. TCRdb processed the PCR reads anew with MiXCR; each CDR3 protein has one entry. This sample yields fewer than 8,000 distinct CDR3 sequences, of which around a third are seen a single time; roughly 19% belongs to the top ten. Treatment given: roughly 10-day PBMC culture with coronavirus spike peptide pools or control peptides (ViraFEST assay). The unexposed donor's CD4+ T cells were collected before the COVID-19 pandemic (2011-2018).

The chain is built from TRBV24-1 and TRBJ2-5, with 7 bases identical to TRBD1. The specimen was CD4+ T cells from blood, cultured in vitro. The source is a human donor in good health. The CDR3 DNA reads TGTGCCACCAGTGACCCGGACAGGTACCAAGAGACCCAGTACTTC. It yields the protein CATSDPDRYQETQYF.